The 29 T cell receptor beta chains below all came from one sample that was sequenced in a study of cytomegalovirus exposure and HLA in healthy donors. The PCR ran on 60 Vbeta and 13 Jbeta primers. Some clones are missing from TCRdb's copy, which holds only in-frame ones; the method was immunoSEQ multiplex PCR. The table includes approximately 100,000 clones, 9.5% to 13% detected once. Sample: PBMCs. These receptors came from a man aged 40-49 years in good health and CMV-seropositive.

There are a few counts of this clone. The rearrangement joins TRBV28 to TRBJ2-7; unclear D gene. V lost 4 bases and J 4 bases, leaving 8 bases between the germline ends. The CDR3 spans 12 residues. Germline V gene lookup returns CDR1 MDHEN and CDR2 SYDVKM. The CDR3 DNA sequence: TGTGCCAGCAGTTCAACACGATACGAGCAGTACTTC. Translated, it gives CASSSTRYEQYF.

This clone was counted a few times. The chain combines TRBV9 with TRBJ2-7; D is undetermined. The ends were cut back, 4 bases at V and 0 bases at J, with 17 bases in the middle. Germline CDR1 reads SGDLS; CDR2 reads YYNGEE. The CDR3 contains 16 residues. The CDR3 DNA follows: TGTGCCAGCAGCCCGTCCGGTGGCGGCCTCTCCTACGAGCAGTACTTC. Amino acids: CASSPSGGGLSYEQYF.

This clone was seen only a few times. The rearrangement joins TRBV7-2 to TRBJ2-5; D gene ambiguous. The CDR3 length is 15 residues. Germline V gene sequence: CDR1 SGHTA, CDR2 FQGNSA. Trimming pared 1 base from V and 1 base from J, leaving 10 bases between. The DNA of the CDR3 is TGTGCCAGCAGCTTAGGGGCACTGACCCAAGAGACCCAGTACTTC. It codes for CASSLGALTQETQYF.

This clone was counted only a few times. The CDR3 region has the DNA TGTGCCAGCAGTGAAGGGGAGATAACGGCGTGGGAGACCCAGTACTTC. This sequence encodes CASSEGEITAWETQYF. The chain has TRBV6-1 and TRBJ2-5, with a weak D call TRBD2 (5 bases). Germline CDR1 is MNHNS and CDR2 is SASEGT. CDR3 length: 16 residues. Trimming cost V 1 base and J 5 bases, with 17 bases left between them.

Here the CDR3 DNA reads TGTGCCAGCAGCCGCGTACACAGCTCCTACGAGCAGTACTTC. Protein product: CASSRVHSSYEQYF. This chain uses TRBV28 with TRBJ2-7; D gene unclear. Germline CDR1 MDHEN, CDR2 SYDVKM. This CDR3 has 14 amino acids. Trimming shortened V by 6 bases and J by 0 bases, and 12 bases separated the two germline ends.

This clone was counted a few times. The V and J genes are TRBV11-3 and TRBJ2-7, with D perhaps TRBD2 (5 bases). The V gene's germline CDR1 is SGHNT and CDR2 YENEEA. This CDR3 is 14 amino acids long. With 5 bases removed from V and 2 bases from J, the gap between germline ends came to 13 bases. The CDR3 here is CASSLRGTTYEQYF. DNA for the CDR3: TGTGCCAGCAGCCTCCGGGGAACCACCTACGAGCAGTACTTC. The full variable domain, rest sourced from reference TRBV11-3 and TRBJ2-7, is EAGVVQSPRYKIIEKKQPVAFWCNPISGHNTLYWYLQNLGQGPELLIRYENEEAVDDSQLPKDRFSAERLKGVDSTLKIQPAELGDSAVYLCASSLRGTTYEQYFGPGTRLTVT.

The CDR3 DNA reads as TGTGCCAGCAGCCACTTTGGTCAGGGTTACCACGAGCAGTACTTC. It specifies CASSHFGQGYHEQYF. This rearrangement joins TRBV14 to TRBJ2-5; perhaps TRBD1 as D (5 bases). The DNA end lines up better with TRBJ2-7; the J call may be wrong. Germline values: CDR1 SGHDN, CDR2 FVKESK. CDR3 length: 15 amino acids.

This chain links TRBV5-1 with TRBJ2-5; D may be TRBD2 (6 bases). Trimming took 2 bases from V and 5 from J, leaving 10 bases between them. Germline V gene sequence: CDR1 SGHRS, CDR2 YFSETQ. This CDR3 comprises 13 residues. CDR3 loop: CASSFRGGETQYF. The DNA for the CDR3 is TGCGCCAGCAGCTTCCGTGGGGGGGAGACCCAGTACTTC.

The chain is built from TRBV15 and TRBJ2-1; the D is unclear. The CDR3 sequence is 14 residues long. The V end lost 3 bases, the J end lost 4 bases, and 10 bases lay between the germline ends. Germline assignment: CDR1 LNHNV and CDR2 YYDKDF (reference sequence). This chain's CDR3 is CATSRQTPYNEQFF. The CDR3 region has the DNA TGTGCCACCAGCAGGCAAACTCCATACAATGAGCAGTTCTTC.

This chain links TRBV9 with TRBJ2-3; TRBD2 matches 8 bases. The CDR3 sequence is 15 residues long. Germline CDR1 is SGDLS and CDR2 is YYNGEE. The junction had 6 bases not matched to a gene; V was cut back by 1 base and J by 5 bases. This chain's CDR3 is CASSVQAGEGDTQYF. The CDR3, as DNA: TGTGCCAGCAGCGTACAAGCGGGAGAAGGAGATACGCAGTATTTT.

This clone was picked up a small number of times. V and J are TRBV7-6 and TRBJ2-1; 7 bases map to TRBD2. The germline gives CDR1 SGHVS, CDR2 FNYEAQ. The length of the CDR3 is 13 residues. Trimming removed 6 bases from V and 7 bases from J; junction bases left unmatched: 6. DNA for the CDR3: TGTGCCAGCAGTTGGGACTACCTAAATGAGCAGTTCTTC. This codes for CASSWDYLNEQFF.

The chain recombines TRBV19 with TRBJ2-5; TRBD1 might be the D (6 bases). The germline V gene encodes CDR1 LNHDA and CDR2 SQIVND (reference sequence). V was pared by 1 base and J by 5 bases, with 14 bases between. CDR3 length: 15 residues. CDR3 DNA sequence: TGTGCCAGTAGTATAGTAGGTCACAGGGCGGAGACCCAGTACTTC. Protein product: CASSIVGHRAETQYF.

V is TRBV28 and J is TRBJ1-5, with D possibly TRBD1 on 6 matching bases. The CDR3 is 11 residues long. Germline V CDR1 and CDR2: MDHEN, SYDVKM. The V end was cut by 7 bases, the J end by 13 bases, with 14 bases between. CDR3: CASTFGQTQHF. DNA of the CDR3: TGTGCCAGCACCTTCGGACAGACACAGCATTTT.

This clone was counted only a few times. At one end the junction does not follow the germline gene, possibly because of a read error. The chain recombines TRBV7-2 with TRBJ2-2; D possibly corresponds to TRBD2 (5 bases). Germline V CDR1 and CDR2: SGHTA, FQGNSA. The CDR3 runs to 16 residues. The CDR3 sequence is CASSFPSAPRTGEPFF. In DNA form, the CDR3 reads TGTGCCAGCAGCTTCCCCAGCGCCCCTAGGACCGGGGAGCCGTTTTTT.

The J gene is TRBJ2-2, the V gene TRBV6-1, with D possibly matching TRBD2 (6 bases). Trimming cost V 3 bases and J 7 bases, with 18 bases left between them. CDR1 is MNHNS, CDR2 SASEGT, per germline. The CDR3 has 16 amino acids. CDR3 nucleotide sequence: TGTGCCAGCAGTGATGGGCCCGGGAGCATTGGCGGGGAGCTGTTTTTT. It specifies CASSDGPGSIGGELFF.

This clone was seen only a few times. One end of the junction varies from germline; a read error may be responsible. V usage is TRBV5-6 and J usage is TRBJ2-7; D is ambiguous. Per germline, CDR1 SGHDT and CDR2 YYEEEE. The CDR3 sequence is 17 residues long. CDR3: CVSSPPTSSLSSYEQYF. The CDR3, as DNA: TGTGTCAGCAGCCCGCCGACTTCCAGCTTGAGCTCCTACGAGCAGTACTTC.

A few counts support this clone. This chain uses TRBV27 with TRBJ1-1; the D is unclear. V was trimmed by 5 bases and J by 4 bases, leaving 17 bases between them. Looked up from germline, CDR1 is MNHEY and CDR2 is SMNVEV (reference sequence). CDR3 length: 15 residues. In DNA, the CDR3 is TGTGCCAGCAGTCCCTCGGAGGTTCCGAGCACTGAAGCTTTCTTT. It encodes CASSPSEVPSTEAFF.

The chain couples TRBV9 to TRBJ1-4, with D possibly TRBD1 on 5 matching bases. Germline V gene data show CDR1 as SGDLS and CDR2 as YYNGEE. V lost 0 bases to trimming and J lost 1 base, with 7 bases between them. CDR3 length: 15 residues. CDR3 amino acids: CASSVGQQTNEKLFF. Written as DNA, the CDR3 is TGTGCCAGCAGCGTAGGACAGCAAACTAATGAAAAACTGTTTTTT.

In its sample, this clone was seen a few times. The chain couples TRBV11-2 to TRBJ2-1; 11 bases match TRBD2. Trimming at V came to 5 bases and at J to 4 bases, leaving 7 bases not matched to a gene. CDR1 is SGHAT and CDR2 is FQNNGV in the germline V gene. CDR3 size: 16 residues. CDR3 in DNA: TGTGCCAGCAGCCGAATAGCGGGAGGGGCTTACAATGAGCAGTTCTTC. As protein: CASSRIAGGAYNEQFF.

The chain is built from TRBV15 and TRBJ2-7, with 8 bases that match TRBD1. This CDR3 spans 15 amino acids. The J segment lost 4 bases and the V segment lost 4 bases, leaving 9 bases of the junction unmatched. Looked up from germline, CDR1 is LNHNV and CDR2 is YYDKDF (reference sequence). The CDR3 DNA follows: TGTGCCACCAGCACAGGGTACCAGGGGGCTTACGAGCAGTACTTC. Translating it yields CATSTGYQGAYEQYF.

The chain joins TRBV5-1 to TRBJ2-2; tentative D call: TRBD1 (5 bases). The CDR3 runs 17 residues. With 0 bases removed from V and 5 bases from J, the gap between germline ends came to 17 bases. Germline V gene sequence: CDR1 SGHRS, CDR2 YFSETQ. The chain's CDR3 is CASSLAIRSGFTGELFF. The CDR3, as DNA: TGCGCCAGCAGCTTGGCTATAAGGTCAGGGTTTACCGGGGAGCTGTTTTTT.

V and J are TRBV11-2 and TRBJ2-3; 9 bases map to TRBD2. The CDR3 extends over 16 amino acids. The germline V gene encodes CDR1 SGHAT and CDR2 FQNNGV. V trimming: 1 base; J trimming: 6 bases; junction bases outside the gene matches: 8. This CDR3 reads CASSLVRLAGWDTQYF. CDR3 sequence (DNA): TGTGCCAGCAGCTTAGTACGTCTAGCGGGGTGGGATACGCAGTATTTT.

The chain joins TRBV29-1 to TRBJ2-5; 10 bases match TRBD2. There are 18 residues in the CDR3. CDR1 is SQVTM, CDR2 ANQGSEA, per germline. The V and J ends lost 0 bases and 3 bases, in that order; junction bases with no gene match: 13. The CDR3 bases are TGCAGCGTTGAAGATTTGCTAGCGGGAGAGGGAGGGGAAGAGACCCAGTACTTC. This codes for CSVEDLLAGEGGEETQYF.

V is TRBV28 and J is TRBJ1-4; TRBD1 matches at 10 bases. Trimming at V came to 6 bases and at J to 4 bases, leaving 11 bases not matched to a gene. The CDR3 is 17 residues long. Germline-derived CDR1 and CDR2 are MDHEN and SYDVKM. In DNA form, the CDR3 reads TGTGCCAGCAGCCGCGACAGGGGGCAACCCCATAATGAAAAACTGTTTTTT. Translation gives CASSRDRGQPHNEKLFF.

The rearrangement uses TRBV25-1 and TRBJ2-7, with 10 bases fitting TRBD2. The CDR3 spans 18 residues. Germline CDR1 is MGHDK and CDR2 is SYGVNS. The V and J ends lost 1 base and 2 bases, in that order; junction bases with no gene match: 11. The CDR3 DNA follows: TGTGCCAGCAGTGAATCAAGGGGGGAGCTAGCGGGAGCCTACGAGCAGTACTTC. Its protein product is CASSESRGELAGAYEQYF.

This clone was counted a few times. The rearrangement uses TRBV6-1 and TRBJ1-5, with D possibly being TRBD1 (6 bases). Looked up from germline, CDR1 is MNHNS and CDR2 is SASEGT. The ends were cut back, 7 bases at V and 3 bases at J, with 13 bases in the middle. The CDR3 runs to 14 residues. The CDR3 loop is CASNRDRANQPQHF. CDR3 nucleotide sequence: TGTGCCAGCAACAGGGATCGTGCCAATCAGCCCCAGCATTTT.

The chain recombines TRBV5-6 with TRBJ1-6; TRBD1 agrees at 7 bases. Trimming at V came to 4 bases and at J to 5 bases, leaving 6 bases not matched to a gene. Germline CDR1 is SGHDT and CDR2 is YYEEEE. This CDR3 has 15 amino acids. This CDR3 reads CASSLRRGNNSPLHF. For the CDR3, the DNA is TGTGCCAGCAGCCTTCGCAGGGGGAATAATTCACCCCTCCACTTT.

Many counts were recorded for this clone. V usage is TRBV29-1 and J usage is TRBJ2-1; 9 bases are a match to TRBD1. The germline V gene encodes CDR1 SQVTM and CDR2 ANQGSEA. The CDR3 loop spans 14 amino acids. Trimming at V came to 5 bases and at J to 4 bases, leaving 6 bases not matched to a gene. For the CDR3, the DNA is TGCAGCGTTCCAGGACAGGGGCTTTACAATGAGCAGTTCTTC. This gives the protein CSVPGQGLYNEQFF.

This chain links TRBV6-5 with TRBJ2-1; 11 bases are a match to TRBD2. The CDR3 contains 15 residues. Germline V gene sequence: CDR1 MNHEY, CDR2 SVGAGI. V dropped 3 bases and J dropped 6; count of bases not matched to a gene: 4. In DNA, the CDR3 is TGTGCCAGCAGTTATAGCGGGAGGGCCGGCAATGAGCAGTTCTTC. As protein: CASSYSGRAGNEQFF.